This T cell receptor beta chain was captured by sequencing in a study of blood T cell repertoires in COVID-19. Study-level information: Sites across the United States, Italy and Spain contributed samples from acute and convalescent COVID-19. T cells, B-cell-depleted T cells, or PBMCs provided the cDNA or gDNA that served as material.

The CDR3 has 14 amino acids. CDR1 and CDR2 (germline): SGHAT, FQNNGV. Trimming removed 1 base at V and 8 bases at J, with 14 bases between. In the original workflow: Reference gene primer amplification gave nucleated cell count estimates. Some clones are missing from TCRdb's copy, which holds only in-frame ones; the method was immunoSEQ multiplex PCR. The V and J calls and clone size are taken from that table; D and trimming were inferred from the DNA. The sample records tens of thousands of clones, 70% to 90% being singletons. V and J are TRBV11-2 and TRBJ1-1; no clear D. The sequenced sample was peripheral blood. The origin of this receptor is a man aged 25-45 years with acute or convalescent COVID-19. The CDR3 DNA reads as TGTGCCAGCAGCTTAGTACGGGGTTCGAAGGAAGCTTTCTTT. Translated, it gives CASSLVRGSKEAFF. The complete variable domain, with remaining parts taken from reference TRBV11-2 and TRBJ1-1, reads EAGVAQSPRYKIIEKRQSVAFWCNPISGHATLYWYQQILGQGPKLLIQFQNNGVVDDSQLPKDRFSAERLKGVDSTLKIQPAKLEDSAVYLCASSLVRGSKEAFFGQGTRLTVV.